This entry describes one TCR beta chain. Its antigen is as yet unknown. The CDR3 is 15 residues long. Germline assignment: CDR1 MDHEN and CDR2 SYDVKM. Losses at the gene ends were 3 bases for V and 5 bases for J; bases not matched to a gene: 4. These data are taken from a study of cytomegalovirus exposure and HLA in healthy donors. The primer mix had 60 Vbeta and 13 Jbeta primers. Repertoires were generated with immunoSEQ multiplex PCR, while TCRdb's copy carries only in-frame clones and drops some. Of about 160,000 clones in the sample, just under 80% were seen once. General observations from the study: TCR beta sequences reportedly predicted most subjects' HLA-A and HLA-B alleles accurately. In an earlier analysis, productive rearrangement rates for most beta V segments clustered near 87% or 30%. Some V segments could not be told apart, so they were left out, TRBV6-2 and TRBV6-3 among them.

Sequencing used PBMCs. This chain joins TRBV28 and TRBJ2-7; 13 nucleotides match TRBD2. The source is a woman between 40 and 55 years old in good health and CMV-seropositive. CDR3 in DNA: TGTGCCAGCAGTTTCCGCGGACTAGCGGGGGACGAGCAGTACTTC. This codes for CASSFRGLAGDEQYF.